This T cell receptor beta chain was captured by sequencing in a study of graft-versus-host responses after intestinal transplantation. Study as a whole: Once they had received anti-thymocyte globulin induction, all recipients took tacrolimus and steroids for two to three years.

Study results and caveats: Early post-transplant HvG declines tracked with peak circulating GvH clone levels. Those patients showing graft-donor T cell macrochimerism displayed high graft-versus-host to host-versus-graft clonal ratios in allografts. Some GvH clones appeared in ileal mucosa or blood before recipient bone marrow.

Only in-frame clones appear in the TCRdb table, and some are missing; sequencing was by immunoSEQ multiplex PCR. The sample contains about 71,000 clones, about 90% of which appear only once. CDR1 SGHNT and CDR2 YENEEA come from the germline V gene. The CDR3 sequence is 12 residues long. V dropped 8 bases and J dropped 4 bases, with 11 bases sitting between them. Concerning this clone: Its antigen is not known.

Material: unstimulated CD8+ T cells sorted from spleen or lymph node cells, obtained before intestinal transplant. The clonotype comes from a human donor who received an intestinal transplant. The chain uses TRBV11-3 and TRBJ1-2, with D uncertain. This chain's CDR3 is CASSSGFYGYTF. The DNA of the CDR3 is TGTGCCAGCTCTTCGGGTTTCTATGGCTACACCTTC.